The present T cell receptor (beta chain) was sequenced within a study of early T cells in non-severe SARS-CoV-2 infection. Study results and limitations: Lookups in VDJdb leaned toward anti-spike CD8 responses and missed private and CD4 specificities.

TCRdb reanalysed the 5' RACE reads using MiXCR and keeps one entry per CDR3 protein. Altogether roughly 61,000 distinct CDR3 sequences are present, 10% to 12% being singletons, with the ten largest covering about 1.5%. This clonotype was observed at least ten times. The target antigen is unknown. CDR3 length equals 16 residues. Germline CDR1 reads SGHDT; CDR2 reads YYEEEE. V was cut by 0 bases and J by 6 bases, with 19 bases left in between. Source material: whole blood. This receptor was obtained from an adult who was a healthcare worker with PCR-confirmed SARS-CoV-2 infection or an uninfected control (not recorded which). J is TRBJ2-7 and V is TRBV5-6; the D gene is possibly TRBD1 (6 bases). CDR3 in DNA: TGTGCCAGCAGCTTGGAACGAATACAGGGAAGGAGCGAGCAGTACTTC. This sequence encodes CASSLERIQGRSEQYF.